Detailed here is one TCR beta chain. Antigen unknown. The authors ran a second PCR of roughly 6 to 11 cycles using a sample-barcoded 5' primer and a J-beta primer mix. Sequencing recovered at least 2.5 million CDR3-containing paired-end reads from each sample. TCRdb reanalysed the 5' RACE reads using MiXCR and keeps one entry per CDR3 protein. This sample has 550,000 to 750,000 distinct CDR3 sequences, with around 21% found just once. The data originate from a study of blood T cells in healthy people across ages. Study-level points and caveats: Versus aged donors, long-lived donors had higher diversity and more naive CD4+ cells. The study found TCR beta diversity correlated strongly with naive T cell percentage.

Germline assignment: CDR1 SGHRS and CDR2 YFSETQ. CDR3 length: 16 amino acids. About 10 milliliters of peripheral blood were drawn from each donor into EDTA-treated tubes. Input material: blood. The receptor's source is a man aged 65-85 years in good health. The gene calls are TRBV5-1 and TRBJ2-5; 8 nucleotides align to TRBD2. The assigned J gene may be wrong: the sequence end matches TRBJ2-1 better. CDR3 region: CASSTGPGTSYNEQFF. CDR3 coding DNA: TGCGCCAGCAGCACGGGCCCCGGGACTAGCTACAATGAGCAGTTCTTC.